These 7 T cell receptor beta chains originate from one sample sequenced in a study of blood T cell repertoires in COVID-19 (TCRdb year 2020). The receptor library was made with the immunoSEQ multiplex PCR assay. Sourced from immuneACCESS, this table was stored by TCRdb with only in-frame sequences that have V and J called. A share of the clones is absent; for the studies checked, an unresolved V gene accounts for under half, and the remainder has no known explanation. Counted in this sample were about 100,000 clones; approximately 90% of them appeared once. The top ten hold 0.85% to 1% of the sample. The sample was peripheral blood. Source of these receptors: a man between 60 and 70 years old with acute or convalescent COVID-19.

This chain links TRBV18 with TRBJ1-2; 9 nucleotides match TRBD1. Losses at the gene ends were 0 bases for V and 3 bases for J; bases not matched to a gene: 11. The CDR3 contains 18 residues. Germline assignment: CDR1 KGHSH and CDR2 LQKENI. In DNA form, the CDR3 reads TGTGCCAGCTCACCACCGGGACAGGGATACTCATCGGACTATGGCTACACCTTC. Amino acid sequence: CASSPPGQGYSSDYGYTF.

This CDR3 reads CASSEVGGINTGELFF. Written as DNA, the CDR3 is TGTGCCAGCAGTGAAGTGGGGGGTATTAACACCGGGGAGCTGTTTTTT. The V gene is TRBV6-1, the J gene TRBJ2-2; D possibly corresponds to TRBD2 (6 bases). CDR1 is MNHNS and CDR2 is SASEGT in the germline V gene. The CDR3 runs to 16 residues. V shed 1 base and J shed 2 bases, with 11 bases lying between them.

V gene TRBV28 combines with J gene TRBJ2-4, with a weak D call TRBD2 (7 bases). CDR1 and CDR2 from the germline V gene are MDHEN and SYDVKM. V was pared by 2 bases and J by 3 bases, with 14 bases between. CDR3 length: 16 residues. Here the CDR3 DNA reads TGTGCCAGCAGTTTACGGGGGGCTGTAGTCAAAAACATTCAGTACTTC. Its translation: CASSLRGAVVKNIQYF. Variable domain in full (rest from reference TRBV28 and TRBJ2-4): DVKVTQSSRYLVKRTGEKVFLECVQDMDHENMFWYRQDPGLGLRLIYFSYDVKMKEKGDIPEGYSVSREKKERFSLILESASTNQTSMYLCASSLRGAVVKNIQYFGAGTRLSVL.

The J gene is TRBJ2-1, the V gene TRBV9; 13 bases are a match to TRBD2. Per the germline V gene, CDR1 is SGDLS and CDR2 is YYNGEE. This CDR3 is built from 16 residues. V gave up 4 bases and J gave up 5 bases; unmatched junction bases: 6. CDR3 loop: CASSSRLAGGHNEQFF. The CDR3 nucleotides are TGTGCCAGCAGCTCCAGACTAGCGGGAGGACACAATGAGCAGTTCTTC. The variable domain in full, completed from reference TRBV9 and TRBJ2-1, reads DSGVTQTPKHLITATGQRVTLRCSPRSGDLSVYWYQQSLDQGLQFLIQYYNGEERAKGNILERFSAQQFPDLHSELNLSSLELGDSALYFCASSSRLAGGHNEQFFGPGTRLTVL.

This clone showed up just once. This sequence joins TRBV15 and TRBJ1-1; D possibly corresponds to TRBD1 (6 bases). CDR3 size: 18 residues. V lost 1 base, J lost 1 base, and 19 bases lay in between. Germline V gene lookup returns CDR1 LNHNV and CDR2 YYDKDF (reference sequence). In DNA form, the CDR3 reads TGTGCCACCAGCAGAGTGGGGGGGGCAGGACCTCAGAACACTGAAGCTTTCTTT. This codes for CATSRVGGAGPQNTEAFF.

The chain has TRBV3-1 (or the pseudogene TRBV3-2) and TRBJ2-7; maybe TRBD1 (6 bases). The CDR3 length is 12 residues. V lost 6 bases and J 12 bases, leaving 18 bases between the germline ends. Germline-derived CDR1 and CDR2 are LGHDT and YNNKEL (reference sequence). The CDR3 loop reads CASSPDRFRRYF. Written as DNA, the CDR3 is TGTGCCAGCAGTCCCGACAGGTTTAGAAGGTACTTC.

This clone was observed once. This chain uses TRBV29-1 with TRBJ1-2, with D hard to call. This CDR3 is 11 amino acids long. The V end was cut by 6 bases, the J end by 2 bases, with 7 bases between. The germline V gene has CDR1 SQVTM and CDR2 ANQGSEA. The CDR3 loop reads CSVILNYGYTF. DNA of the CDR3: TGCAGCGTAATATTAAACTATGGCTACACCTTC.